This entry features one T cell receptor (beta chain) sequence. Original methodology: Scientists estimated how many nucleated cells there were by amplifying reference gene primers. Sequencing was performed with immunoSEQ multiplex PCR; in TCRdb, only in-frame clones are kept and a portion is missing. The D gene and trimming were derived from the DNA, and the V and J assignments and clone size from that table. Seen here are 160,000 or so clones, around 80% observed once, and the top ten hold roughly 6%. The germline V gene encodes CDR1 WSHSY and CDR2 SAAADI. The CDR3 length is 15 residues. The trim removed 2 bases at V and 2 bases at J, leaving 0 bases unmatched. This entry is derived from a study of blood T cell repertoires in COVID-19. Overall study context: Italy, Spain and the United States were the sources of the convalescent and acute COVID-19 samples.

The study assigned cohorts using participant-reported clinical history. The chain links TRBV10-2 to TRBJ2-1, with 10 bases matching TRBD2. Sequencing was carried out using PBMCs or T cells enriched from blood (not recorded which). This clonotype originated in a man aged 35 to 55 who had recovered from COVID-19. DNA of the CDR3: TGCGCCAGCAGTGAGAGCGGGGGGGCCTACAATGAGCAGTTCTTC. The encoded protein is CASSESGGAYNEQFF.